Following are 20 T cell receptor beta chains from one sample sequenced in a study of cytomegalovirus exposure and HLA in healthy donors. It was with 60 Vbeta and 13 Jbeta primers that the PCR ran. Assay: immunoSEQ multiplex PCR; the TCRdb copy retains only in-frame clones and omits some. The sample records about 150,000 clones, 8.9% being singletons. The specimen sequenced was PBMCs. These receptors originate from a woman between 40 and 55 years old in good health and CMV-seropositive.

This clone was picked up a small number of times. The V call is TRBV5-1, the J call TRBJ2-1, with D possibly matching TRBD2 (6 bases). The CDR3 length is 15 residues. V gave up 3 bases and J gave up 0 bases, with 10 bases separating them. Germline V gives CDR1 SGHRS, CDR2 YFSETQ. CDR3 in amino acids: CASSWDGSSYNEQFF. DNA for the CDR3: TGCGCCAGCAGCTGGGACGGGAGCTCCTACAATGAGCAGTTCTTC.

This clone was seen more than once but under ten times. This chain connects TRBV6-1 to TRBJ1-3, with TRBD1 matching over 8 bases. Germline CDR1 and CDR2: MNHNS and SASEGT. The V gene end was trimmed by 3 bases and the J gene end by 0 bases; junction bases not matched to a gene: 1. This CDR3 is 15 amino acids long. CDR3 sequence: CASSEGQVSGNTIYF. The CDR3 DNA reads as TGTGCCAGCAGTGAGGGACAGGTCTCTGGAAACACCATATATTTT.

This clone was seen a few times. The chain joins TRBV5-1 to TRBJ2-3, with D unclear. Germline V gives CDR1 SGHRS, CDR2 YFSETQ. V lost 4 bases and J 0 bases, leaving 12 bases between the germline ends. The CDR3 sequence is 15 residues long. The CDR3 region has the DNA TGCGCCAGCAGCGCGGTCCTCCGAAGCACAGATACGCAGTATTTT. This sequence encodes CASSAVLRSTDTQYF.

CDR3 sequence reads: CASSDGTGGIQYF. As DNA, the CDR3 is TGTGCCAGCAGTGATGGGACAGGGGGCATCCAGTACTTC. The chain joins TRBV6-1 to TRBJ2-5, with TRBD1 matching over 12 bases. The CDR3 contains 13 residues. Germline V gives CDR1 MNHNS, CDR2 SASEGT. Unmatched junction bases numbered 3, after V lost 3 bases and J lost 10 bases.

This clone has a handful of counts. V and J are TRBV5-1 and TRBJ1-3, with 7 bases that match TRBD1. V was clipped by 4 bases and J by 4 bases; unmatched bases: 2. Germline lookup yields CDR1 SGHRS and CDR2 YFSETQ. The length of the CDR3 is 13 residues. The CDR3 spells CASSETGGNTIYF. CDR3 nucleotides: TGCGCCAGCAGCGAGACAGGGGGAAACACCATATATTTT.

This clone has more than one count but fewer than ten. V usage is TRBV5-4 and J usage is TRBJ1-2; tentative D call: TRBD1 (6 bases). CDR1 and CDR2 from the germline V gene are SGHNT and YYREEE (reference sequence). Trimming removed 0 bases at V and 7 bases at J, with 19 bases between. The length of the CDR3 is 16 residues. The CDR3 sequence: CASSLAPTGLGSGYTF. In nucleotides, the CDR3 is TGTGCCAGCAGCTTGGCCCCGACAGGTCTTGGGAGTGGCTACACCTTC.

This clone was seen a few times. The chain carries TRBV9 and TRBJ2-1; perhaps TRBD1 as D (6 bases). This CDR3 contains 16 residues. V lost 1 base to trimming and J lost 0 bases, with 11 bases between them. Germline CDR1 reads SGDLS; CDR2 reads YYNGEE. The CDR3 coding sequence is TGTGCCAGCAGCGTACAGGAGGACAGCTCCTACAATGAGCAGTTCTTC. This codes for CASSVQEDSSYNEQFF.

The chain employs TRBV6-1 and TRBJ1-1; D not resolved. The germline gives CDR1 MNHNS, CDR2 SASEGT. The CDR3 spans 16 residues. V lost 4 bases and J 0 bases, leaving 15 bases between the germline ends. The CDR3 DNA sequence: TGTGCCAGCAGTGCCGGGCCAGGAGGAATGAACACTGAAGCTTTCTTT. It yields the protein CASSAGPGGMNTEAFF.

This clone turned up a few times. The CDR3 DNA follows: TGTGCCAGCAGTGGGGACAAGAGCTCTGGAAACACCATATATTTT. It yields the protein CASSGDKSSGNTIYF. The V and J genes are TRBV6-6 and TRBJ1-3; TRBD1 might be the D (6 bases). Germline loops: CDR1 MNHNY, CDR2 SVGAGI (reference sequence). With 5 bases removed from V and 0 bases from J, the gap between germline ends came to 11 bases. This CDR3 has 15 amino acids.

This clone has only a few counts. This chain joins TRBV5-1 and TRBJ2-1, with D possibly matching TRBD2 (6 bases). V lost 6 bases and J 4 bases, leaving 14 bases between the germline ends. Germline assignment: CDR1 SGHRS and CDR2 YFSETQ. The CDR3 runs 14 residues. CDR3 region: CASTSPGGYNEQFF. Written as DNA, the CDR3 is TGCGCCAGCACCTCTCCCGGGGGTTACAATGAGCAGTTCTTC.

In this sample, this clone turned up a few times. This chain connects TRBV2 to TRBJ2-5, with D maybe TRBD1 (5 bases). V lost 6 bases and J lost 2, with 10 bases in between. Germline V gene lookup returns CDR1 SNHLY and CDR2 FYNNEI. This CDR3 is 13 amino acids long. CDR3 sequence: CASRRQFQETQYF. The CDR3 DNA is TGTGCCAGCAGACGACAGTTTCAAGAGACCCAGTACTTC.

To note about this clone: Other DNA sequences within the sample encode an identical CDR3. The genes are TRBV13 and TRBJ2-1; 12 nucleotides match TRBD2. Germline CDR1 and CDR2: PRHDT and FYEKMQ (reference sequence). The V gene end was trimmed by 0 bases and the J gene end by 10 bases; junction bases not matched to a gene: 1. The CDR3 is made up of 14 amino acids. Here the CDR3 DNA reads TGTGCCAGCAGCTTAGGACTAGCGGGAGGAGAGCAGTTCTTC. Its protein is CASSLGLAGGEQFF.

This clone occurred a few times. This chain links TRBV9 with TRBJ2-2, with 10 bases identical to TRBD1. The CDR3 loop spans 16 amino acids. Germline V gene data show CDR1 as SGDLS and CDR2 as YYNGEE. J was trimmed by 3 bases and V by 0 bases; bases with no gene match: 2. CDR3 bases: TGTGCCAGCAGCGTAGGACAGGGGGCTTACACCGGGGAGCTGTTTTTT. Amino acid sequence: CASSVGQGAYTGELFF.

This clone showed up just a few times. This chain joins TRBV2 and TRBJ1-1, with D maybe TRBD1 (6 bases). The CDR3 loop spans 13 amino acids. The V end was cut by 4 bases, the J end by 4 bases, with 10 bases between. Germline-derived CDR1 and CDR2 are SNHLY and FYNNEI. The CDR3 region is CASSGVGGTEAFF. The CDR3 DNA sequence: TGTGCCAGCAGTGGGGTAGGGGGCACTGAAGCTTTCTTT.

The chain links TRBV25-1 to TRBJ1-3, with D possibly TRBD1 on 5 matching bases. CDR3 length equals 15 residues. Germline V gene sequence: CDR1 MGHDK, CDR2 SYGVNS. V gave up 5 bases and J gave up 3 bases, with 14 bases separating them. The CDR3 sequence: CASSSDSTGGNTIYF. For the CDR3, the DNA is TGTGCCAGCAGTTCTGACAGTACAGGTGGAAACACCATATATTTT.

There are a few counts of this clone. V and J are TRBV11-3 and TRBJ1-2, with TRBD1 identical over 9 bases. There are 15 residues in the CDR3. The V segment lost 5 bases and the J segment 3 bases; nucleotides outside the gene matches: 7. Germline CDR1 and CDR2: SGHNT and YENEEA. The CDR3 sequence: CASSPRQGGYYGYTF. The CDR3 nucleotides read TGTGCCAGCAGCCCTCGACAGGGGGGGTACTATGGCTACACCTTC.

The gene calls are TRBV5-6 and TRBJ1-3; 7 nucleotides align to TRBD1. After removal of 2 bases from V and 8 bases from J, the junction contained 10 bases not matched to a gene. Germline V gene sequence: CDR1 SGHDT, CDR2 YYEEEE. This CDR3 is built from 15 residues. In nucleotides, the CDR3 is TGTGCCAGCAGCTTTGGAACAGGGGACGGGGACACCATATATTTT. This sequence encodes CASSFGTGDGDTIYF. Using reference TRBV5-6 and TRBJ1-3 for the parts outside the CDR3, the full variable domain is DAGVTQSPTHLIKTRGQQVTLRCSPKSGHDTVSWYQQALGQGPQFIFQYYEEEERQRGNFPDRFSGHQFPNYSSELNVNALLLGDSALYLCASSFGTGDGDTIYFGEGSWLTVV.

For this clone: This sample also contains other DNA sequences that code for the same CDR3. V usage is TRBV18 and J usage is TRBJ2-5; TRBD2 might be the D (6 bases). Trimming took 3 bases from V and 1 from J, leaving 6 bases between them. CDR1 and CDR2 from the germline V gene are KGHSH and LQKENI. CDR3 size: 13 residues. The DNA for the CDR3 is TGTGCCAGCTCACCGGGACTCCAAGAGACCCAGTACTTC. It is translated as CASSPGLQETQYF.

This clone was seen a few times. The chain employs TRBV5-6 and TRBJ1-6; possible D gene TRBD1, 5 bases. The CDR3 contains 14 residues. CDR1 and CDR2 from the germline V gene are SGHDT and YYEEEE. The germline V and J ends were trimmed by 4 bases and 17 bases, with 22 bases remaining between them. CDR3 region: CASSHTPGTGGFHF. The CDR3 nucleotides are TGTGCCAGCAGCCATACCCCCGGGACGGGGGGATTCCACTTT.

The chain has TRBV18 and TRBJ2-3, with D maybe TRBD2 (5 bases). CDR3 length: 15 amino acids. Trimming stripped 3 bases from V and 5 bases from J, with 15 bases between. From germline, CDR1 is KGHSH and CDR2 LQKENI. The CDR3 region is CASSPGRGEGDTQYF. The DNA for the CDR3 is TGTGCCAGCTCACCGGGCCGGGGAGAAGGAGATACGCAGTATTTT.